The source of this T cell receptor (beta chain) is a study of blood T cells in healthy people across ages. This clonotype has only a few counts. A sample-barcoded 5' primer and a J-beta primer mix were used in a second PCR of about 6 to 12 cycles. Via MiXCR, TCRdb re-called the 5' RACE reads, giving one row per CDR3 protein. The sample lists approximately 1.5 million distinct CDR3 sequences; around 35% were seen once. The J segment lost 9 bases and the V segment lost 3 bases, leaving 13 bases of the junction unmatched. The CDR3 has 15 residues. Per germline, CDR1 DFQATT and CDR2 SNEGSKA (reference sequence).

The V gene is TRBV20-1, the J gene TRBJ1-5; 8 bases map to TRBD1. Sequenced: blood. The receptor comes from a woman under 40 in good health. Here the CDR3 reads CSARGGTGSGAPQHF. The CDR3 bases are TGCAGTGCTAGGGGGGGGACAGGCAGTGGGGCGCCCCAGCATTTT.